Presented here are 26 T cell receptor beta chains from one specimen sequenced in a study of radiation and T cells in renal cell carcinoma. Time point reported: blood 4 weeks post-SBRT, at nephrectomy. Indicated treatment: 15 Gy SBRT to primary tumor, nephrectomy 4 weeks later. This table comes from immunoSEQ multiplex PCR, and its TCRdb copy is limited to in-frame clones, with some not included. The data show 40,000 to 50,000 clones, nearly 85% seen once. Material: blood, obtained from a patient whose treatment included radiotherapy and nephrectomy. All receptors come from a woman aged 65 to 85 with renal cell carcinoma.

CDR3 sequence (DNA): TGCGCCAGCAGCTTCTCCGGGACAGCGAAAAACTCCTACGAGCAGTACTTC. Amino acid sequence: CASSFSGTAKNSYEQYF. The chain combines TRBV5-1 with TRBJ2-7; 7 positions match TRBD1. Germline V gene lookup returns CDR1 SGHRS and CDR2 YFSETQ. This CDR3 comprises 17 residues. V gave up 2 bases and J gave up 0 bases; unmatched junction bases: 11.

The CDR3 DNA follows: TGCGCCAGCAGCCACAGCACCTCCTACGAGCAGTACTTC. Protein: CASSHSTSYEQYF. J is TRBJ2-7 and V is TRBV4-1; D not certain. There are 13 residues in the CDR3. V was cut by 3 bases and J by 0 bases, with 6 bases left in between. Germline CDR1 MGHRA, CDR2 YSYEKL.

This chain uses TRBV19 with TRBJ1-2; 9 bases agree with TRBD1. Trimming at V came to 0 bases and at J to 2 bases, leaving 10 bases not matched to a gene. CDR3 length: 18 amino acids. From germline, CDR1 is LNHDA and CDR2 SQIVND (reference sequence). CDR3 in amino acids: CASSIDGTGLHRNYGYTF. The CDR3 nucleotides read TGTGCCAGTAGTATAGATGGGACAGGGCTTCACAGAAACTATGGCTACACCTTC.

This sequence joins TRBV30 and TRBJ2-2; perhaps D is TRBD1 or TRBD2 (5 bases each). V gave up 3 bases and J gave up 4 bases, with 15 bases separating them. This CDR3 has 15 residues. Per germline, CDR1 GTSNPN and CDR2 SVGIG (reference sequence). CDR3 nucleotide sequence: TGTGCCTGGAGGGTCGGGGCGGGCGGCACCGGGGAGCTGTTTTTT. Residues: CAWRVGAGGTGELFF.

This clone showed up just a few times. The chain joins TRBV29-1 to TRBJ2-5; D may correspond to TRBD1 or TRBD2 (5 bases each). This CDR3 region has 14 residues. Germline V gene sequence: CDR1 SQVTM, CDR2 ANQGSEA. V lost 6 bases to trimming and J lost 6 bases, with 20 bases between them. The CDR3 protein is CSVSRDDGPQTQYF. CDR3 sequence (DNA): TGCAGCGTCAGCCGGGACGACGGGCCTCAGACCCAGTACTTC.

This clone was observed once. V usage is TRBV5-4 and J usage is TRBJ2-1; TRBD2 matches at 14 bases. Germline values: CDR1 SGHNT, CDR2 YYREEE (reference sequence). After removal of 1 base from V and 7 bases from J, the junction contained 7 bases not matched to a gene. CDR3 length equals 17 residues. CDR3: CASSLSTTSGGGNEQFF. CDR3 DNA: TGTGCCAGCAGCTTGTCAACGACTAGCGGGGGGGGGAATGAGCAGTTCTTC.

The chain joins TRBV19 to TRBJ1-1; D is undetermined. CDR1 and CDR2 (germline): LNHDA, SQIVND (reference sequence). V was cut by 8 bases and J by 0 bases, with 10 bases left in between. This CDR3 is 13 amino acids long. The CDR3 sequence: CASSTDLNTEAFF. In nucleotides, the CDR3 is TGTGCCAGTTCCACGGATCTGAACACTGAAGCTTTCTTT.

This chain connects TRBV9 to TRBJ2-1, with D perhaps being TRBD1 or TRBD2 (5 bases each). The CDR3 is 17 amino acids. V shed 4 bases and J shed 0 bases, with 17 bases lying between them. CDR1 SGDLS and CDR2 YYNGEE come from the germline V gene. CDR3 in amino acids: CASSPEGYKSSYNEQFF. The CDR3 coding sequence is TGTGCCAGCAGCCCCGAGGGGTACAAGAGCTCCTACAATGAGCAGTTCTTC.

CDR3 sequence reads: CASSQPGLANNEQFF. Here the CDR3 DNA reads TGTGCCAGCAGCCAACCGGGACTAGCGAACAATGAGCAGTTCTTC. The V call is TRBV5-4, the J call TRBJ2-1; 10 bases fit TRBD2. Germline loops: CDR1 SGHNT, CDR2 YYREEE (reference sequence). The junction had 6 bases not matched to a gene; V was cut back by 4 bases and J by 5 bases. The CDR3 extends over 15 amino acids.

This chain joins TRBV29-1 and TRBJ2-7, with D perhaps assigned TRBD1 or TRBD2 (6 bases each). V gave up 6 bases and J gave up 5 bases, with 14 bases separating them. Per germline, CDR1 SQVTM and CDR2 ANQGSEA. This CDR3 region has 12 residues. CDR3 in DNA: TGCAGCGTGAGGAAGGGGGGCGACGAGCAGTACTTC. Its protein is CSVRKGGDEQYF.

The table lists this clone with a count of one. The chain combines TRBV15 with TRBJ1-4, with D unclear. The V and J ends lost 0 bases and 7 bases respectively, with 12 bases between them. Germline V gene sequence: CDR1 LNHNV, CDR2 YYDKDF (reference sequence). CDR3 size: 15 residues. CDR3 in amino acids: CATSRDLHWGEKLFF. The CDR3 region has the DNA TGTGCCACCAGCAGAGATCTCCACTGGGGTGAAAAACTGTTTTTT.

This clone was found a few times. The rearrangement links TRBV6-4 to TRBJ2-1; 7 nucleotides agree with TRBD2. CDR1 and CDR2 (germline): MRHNA, SNTAGT. CDR3 length: 15 residues. J was trimmed by 0 bases and V by 3 bases; bases with no gene match: 2. Here the CDR3 reads CASSESGGSYNEQFF. CDR3 coding DNA: TGTGCCAGCAGTGAATCGGGGGGCTCCTACAATGAGCAGTTCTTC.

The chain recombines TRBV10-1 with TRBJ2-6; D is uncertain. Per the germline V gene, CDR1 is WNHNN and CDR2 is SYGVQD (reference sequence). CDR3 length: 15 residues. Trimming cost V 3 bases and J 0 bases, with 6 bases left between them. CDR3 loop: CASSERSSGANVLTF. CDR3 nucleotides: TGCGCCAGCAGTGAACGGAGCTCTGGGGCCAACGTCCTGACTTTC.

The chain is built from TRBV10-3 and TRBJ1-1, with a weak D call TRBD1 (6 bases). Trimming took off 11 bases at V and 3 bases at J, with 13 bases between the two ends. This CDR3 region has 12 residues. CDR1 and CDR2 (germline): ENHRY, SYGVKD. CDR3 sequence (DNA): TGTGCCGCCGCAGCAGGGGACACTGAAGCTTTCTTT. Translation gives CAAAAGDTEAFF.

V usage is TRBV28 and J usage is TRBJ2-7; 11 bases match TRBD1. The CDR3 has 14 residues. CDR1 is MDHEN and CDR2 is SYDVKM in the germline V gene. V shed 5 bases, J shed 6 bases, and the junction held 6 bases outside the gene matches. The CDR3 DNA reads as TGTGCCAGCAGTCAGGACAGGGGGCCAGGCGAGCAGTACTTC. It is translated as CASSQDRGPGEQYF.

The chain carries TRBV27 and TRBJ2-1; 11 bases line up with TRBD2. CDR3 length equals 14 residues. Looked up from germline, CDR1 is MNHEY and CDR2 is SMNVEV (reference sequence). Trimming took 2 bases from V and 7 from J; bases not matched to a gene: 1. The CDR3 DNA is TGTGCCAGCAGTTTACTAGCGGGAGGAAATGAGCAGTTCTTC. Protein sequence: CASSLLAGGNEQFF.

This chain links TRBV6-5 with TRBJ2-7, with TRBD1 identical over 8 bases. The CDR3 spans 15 residues. V was pared by 4 bases and J by 0 bases, with 5 bases of the junction left unmatched. Per the germline V gene, CDR1 is MNHEY and CDR2 is SVGAGI. CDR3 in amino acids: CASSFSGTGSYEQYF. The CDR3 DNA follows: TGTGCCAGCAGTTTTTCCGGGACAGGCTCCTACGAGCAGTACTTC.

In its sample, this clone was seen a few times. The chain joins TRBV5-5 to TRBJ2-5; D is tentatively TRBD1 or TRBD2 (5 bases each). Germline V gene data show CDR1 as SGHKS and CDR2 as YYEKEE (reference sequence). This CDR3 has 15 amino acids. Trimming stripped 4 bases from V and 2 bases from J, with 15 bases between. Here the CDR3 reads CASSVPGRTQETQYF. CDR3 sequence (DNA): TGTGCCAGCAGCGTACCGGGACGGACTCAAGAGACCCAGTACTTC.

The V and J genes are TRBV5-4 and TRBJ1-2; a possible D gene is TRBD1 (5 bases). CDR1 SGHNT and CDR2 YYREEE come from the germline V gene (reference sequence). Trimming removed 7 bases from V and 4 bases from J, with 20 bases in between. The CDR3 has 15 amino acids. CDR3 loop: CASAAGPGGSYGYTF. In DNA form, the CDR3 reads TGTGCCAGCGCGGCGGGGCCCGGGGGGAGCTATGGCTACACCTTC.

This chain links TRBV19 with TRBJ2-7; 13 bases fit TRBD2. The CDR3 is 18 amino acids. CDR1 is LNHDA and CDR2 is SQIVND in the germline V gene (reference sequence). Unmatched junction bases numbered 15, after V lost 6 bases and J lost 4 bases. Here the CDR3 reads CASSPGLAGEALLYEQYF. CDR3 in DNA: TGTGCCAGTAGCCCCGGACTAGCGGGAGAGGCCCTCCTTTACGAGCAGTACTTC.

V and J are TRBV12-5 and TRBJ2-2, with TRBD1 matching over 7 bases. The CDR3 spans 13 residues. Germline lookup yields CDR1 LGHNT and CDR2 FRNRAP. V shed 4 bases, J shed 7 bases, and the junction held 3 bases outside the gene matches. CDR3 in amino acids: CASGSTGYGELFF. CDR3 in DNA: TGTGCTAGTGGTTCGACAGGGTACGGGGAGCTGTTTTTT.

The rearrangement joins TRBV5-6 to TRBJ1-4; no definite D call. CDR1 SGHDT and CDR2 YYEEEE come from the germline V gene. Trimming cost V 4 bases and J 10 bases, with 11 bases left between them. The CDR3 is made up of 12 amino acids. The CDR3 region is CASSPRVGKLFF. CDR3 coding DNA: TGTGCCAGCAGCCCGAGGGTGGGAAAACTGTTTTTT.

This clone was recorded a few times. The genes are TRBV18 and TRBJ2-2, with a possible D match to TRBD2 (5 bases). The CDR3 contains 13 residues. Trimming stripped 2 bases from V and 7 bases from J, with 8 bases between. Germline V gene data show CDR1 as KGHSH and CDR2 as LQKENI. DNA for the CDR3: TGTGCCAGCTCACCAGAGGGTGTCGGGGAGCTGTTTTTT. Its protein product is CASSPEGVGELFF.

The chain employs TRBV2 and TRBJ1-2, with a weak D call TRBD1 (6 bases). V dropped 2 bases and J dropped 6 bases, with 25 bases sitting between them. This CDR3 has 18 amino acids. Germline V lookup: CDR1 SNHLY, CDR2 FYNNEI. The CDR3 bases are TGTGCCAGCAGTGAATTTGGGGGCAGATCCCCAACCTGGGATGGCTACACCTTC. The encoded protein is CASSEFGGRSPTWDGYTF.

The V and J genes are TRBV5-4 and TRBJ2-3, with 8 nucleotides matching TRBD1. CDR1 and CDR2 (germline): SGHNT, YYREEE (reference sequence). This CDR3 has 17 amino acids. With V trimmed by 3 bases and J by 3 bases, 12 bases remained unmatched. This CDR3 reads CASSSRGQGGRTDTQYF. The CDR3 coding sequence is TGTGCCAGCAGCTCCCGTGGACAGGGAGGTAGGACAGATACGCAGTATTTT.

The chain employs TRBV7-8 and TRBJ2-3; 8 nucleotides match TRBD1. Germline loops: CDR1 SGHVS, CDR2 FQNEAQ. The junction had 7 bases not matched to a gene; V was cut back by 4 bases and J by 4 bases. This CDR3 is 15 amino acids long. In nucleotides, the CDR3 is TGTGCCAGCAGCTCCCGGGACAGGAGACCAGATACGCAGTATTTT. Translation: CASSSRDRRPDTQYF.